One T cell receptor beta chain is described in this entry. Its antigen is not known. This CDR3 spans 15 amino acids. Germline CDR1 reads MNHGY; CDR2 reads SAAAGT. The V gene end was trimmed by 4 bases and the J gene end by 0 bases; junction bases not matched to a gene: 3. TCRdb keeps only in-frame clones here, not all; method: immunoSEQ multiplex PCR. Of about 2,600 clones in the sample, 22% were seen once. This entry is derived from a study of T cells in localized non-small cell lung cancer. Findings and caveats of the study: Uninvolved adjacent lung, not tumor, had the highest T cell clonality. The study detected a median approximately 50 of the top 100 tumor clones in adjacent lung.

This receptor was identified in a male donor at least 60 years old with stage III squamous cell lung carcinoma. This chain uses TRBV6-8 with TRBJ2-1; 7 bases map to TRBD1. Sequencing was performed on lung tumor tissue, taken before any cancer treatment. The CDR3 coding sequence is TGTGCCAGCAGTTTCAGGGACAGCTCCTACAATGAGCAGTTCTTC. The encoded protein is CASSFRDSSYNEQFF.